A selection of T cell receptor beta chains follows, all from one sample in a study of regulatory T cells in long-lasting Graves disease. TCRdb used MiXCR to reprocess the multiplex PCR reads, holding one entry per CDR3 protein. The profile shows about 470,000 distinct CDR3 sequences, about 17% of them singletons. This sample also appeared in a second study, on T cells in Graves' hyperthyroidism and ophthalmopathy.

Sequencing used peripheral blood mononuclear cells (PBMCs), obtained at new diagnosis, from a patient treated with antithyroid drugs. The receptors come from a middle-aged man with Graves disease. Both conserved end residues are part of each CDR3. The D gene is left open where the match is weak. Size tells how often a clone was seen (once, few, many) or the class of an expanded clone, and some rows leave it out.

clone size: many
V gene: TRBV20-1
D gene: .
J gene: TRBJ2-5
CDR3 DNA: TGCAGTGCCAGAGAAATAGGAGAAGAGACCCAGTACTTC
CDR3 protein: CSAREIGEETQYF

clone size: .
V gene: TRBV19
D gene: .
J gene: TRBJ2-3
CDR3 DNA: TGTGCCAGTAGTATAGAACCAGATACGCAGTATTTT
CDR3 protein: CASSIEPDTQYF

clone size: .
V gene: TRBV24-1
D gene: TRBD1
J gene: TRBJ2-2
CDR3 DNA: TGTGCCACCAGTGACCGGGGAACAGGGGTAAACACCGGGGAGCTGTTTTTT
CDR3 protein: CATSDRGTGVNTGELFF

clone size: .
V gene: TRBV11-3
D gene: TRBD2
J gene: TRBJ2-1
CDR3 DNA: TGTGCCAGCAGCTTAGACCCCCTAGCGGGGGACAATGAGCAGTTCTTC
CDR3 protein: CASSLDPLAGDNEQFF

clone size: many
V gene: TRBV2
D gene: .
J gene: TRBJ2-3
CDR3 DNA: TGTGCCAGCAGTGTAAGAAGTACAGATACGCAGTATTTT
CDR3 protein: CASSVRSTDTQYF

clone size: many
V gene: TRBV29-1
D gene: .
J gene: TRBJ1-1
CDR3 DNA: TGCAGCGTTGAAGAGGGTTCAGCTTTCTTT
CDR3 protein: CSVEEGSAFF

clone size: .
V gene: TRBV9
D gene: .
J gene: TRBJ2-7
CDR3 DNA: TGTGCCAGCAGCGTAAGCGGGTTAAGTTCCTACGAGCAGTACTTC
CDR3 protein: CASSVSGLSSYEQYF

clone size: many
V gene: TRBV28
D gene: TRBD1
J gene: TRBJ1-2
CDR3 DNA: TGTGCCAGCAGTTTACTAAGGGACAGTTCCGGCTATGGCTACACCTTC
CDR3 protein: CASSLLRDSSGYGYTF

clone size: many
V gene: TRBV28
D gene: .
J gene: TRBJ2-6
CDR3 DNA: TGTGCCAGCAGCTCAGGCCCTGGGGCCAACGTCCTGACTTTC
CDR3 protein: CASSSGPGANVLTF

clone size: few
V gene: TRBV29-1
D gene: TRBD2
J gene: TRBJ2-1
CDR3 DNA: TGCAGCGTTGTGGGTAGCGGGAGTGTCTACAATGAGCAGTTCTTC
CDR3 protein: CSVVGSGSVYNEQFF

clone size: .
V gene: TRBV2
D gene: .
J gene: TRBJ2-7
CDR3 DNA: TGTGCCACTTCGCGGAGTTTATACGGGCAGTACTTC
CDR3 protein: CATSRSLYGQYF

clone size: few
V gene: TRBV19
D gene: .
J gene: TRBJ2-2
CDR3 DNA: TGTGCCAGTACCAGTATCGCCTTATGGACCGGGGAGCTGTTTTTT
CDR3 protein: CASTSIALWTGELFF

clone size: few
V gene: TRBV12-3/TRBV12-4
D gene: .
J gene: TRBJ1-5
CDR3 DNA: TGTGCCAGCACCTATGGGGCCAATCAGCCCCAGCATTTT
CDR3 protein: CASTYGANQPQHF

clone size: few
V gene: TRBV12-3/TRBV12-4
D gene: TRBD2
J gene: TRBJ2-1
CDR3 DNA: TGTGCCAGCAGTTTCGAACCTACTAGCGGTTCCTACAATGAGCAGTTCTTC
CDR3 protein: CASSFEPTSGSYNEQFF

clone size: few
V gene: TRBV7-9
D gene: .
J gene: TRBJ1-1
CDR3 DNA: TGTGCCAGCAGCCCCTCGGACCTTGAAGCTTTCTTT
CDR3 protein: CASSPSDLEAFF

clone size: many
V gene: TRBV28
D gene: TRBD1
J gene: TRBJ2-3
CDR3 DNA: TGTGCCAGCAGTTTATCCTGGGGACAGCGAAACACAGATACGCAGTATTTT
CDR3 protein: CASSLSWGQRNTDTQYF

clone size: .
V gene: TRBV27
D gene: TRBD2
J gene: TRBJ2-7
CDR3 DNA: TGTGCCAGCGGACGTACTAGCGGGACGGACGAGCAGTACTTC
CDR3 protein: CASGRTSGTDEQYF

clone size: many
V gene: TRBV10-3
D gene: .
J gene: TRBJ2-7
CDR3 DNA: TGTGCCATCAGATCAGCGGTTTCGGACAGCTCCTACGAGCAGTACTTC
CDR3 protein: CAIRSAVSDSSYEQYF

clone size: .
V gene: TRBV12-3/TRBV12-4
D gene: TRBD2
J gene: TRBJ2-3
CDR3 DNA: TGTGCCAGCAGTCCCCGGGGGACTAGCGGGAGAACGACAGATACGCAGTATTTT
CDR3 protein: CASSPRGTSGRTTDTQYF

clone size: .
V gene: TRBV20-1
D gene: TRBD2
J gene: TRBJ2-3
CDR3 DNA: TGCAGTGCTAGACCGACCCAGCGGGAGGGCACAGATACGCAGTATTTT
CDR3 protein: CSARPTQREGTDTQYF